The clone carrying this TCR beta chain has at least ten counts. Its antigen is still unknown. This entry belongs to a study of T cell repertoires in cytomegalovirus infection. The wider study: Public TCR beta signatures provided an indication of both CMV infection and a matching HLA type. Whole-study findings and limits: Ex vivo, HLA-C-restricted CMV-specific TCR beta clonotypes prevailed over the rest of the response. Cumulative public TCR beta family frequency identified carriers of CMV plus the relevant HLA.

In TCRdb, the reads were re-called with MiXCR into one record per CDR3 protein. The profile shows approximately 500,000 distinct CDR3 sequences, about 10% of them singletons. V gave up 0 bases and J gave up 0 bases, with 15 bases separating them. There are 18 residues in the CDR3. CDR1 and CDR2 from the germline V gene are MDHEN and SYDVKM. The chain combines TRBV28 with TRBJ1-5, with TRBD1 as a possible D gene (5 bases). This sequence originates from a human donor in good health (CMV status not recorded). Some clones in this sample may be carry-over from other donors' samples. Sequencing input: PBMCs. Here the CDR3 DNA reads TGTGCCAGCAGTTTATGGGGGCCGGGAGATCATAGCAATCAGCCCCAGCATTTT. It encodes CASSLWGPGDHSNQPQHF.